Following are 9 T cell receptor beta chains from one sample sequenced in a study of Graves' ophthalmopathy and Graves' hyperthyroidism. The study amplified TCR beta CDR3 regions using RNA transcripts. After a first-round RT-PCR with HTBI primers, a second-round multiplex PCR was run. TCRdb used MiXCR to reprocess the multiplex PCR reads, holding one entry per CDR3 protein. The table lists about 550,000 distinct CDR3 sequences, under 45% of them singletons, with roughly 4% in the top ten. Material for sequencing was peripheral blood or thyroid tissue (not recorded which). These receptors originate from an adult man with Graves' hyperthyroidism.

This clonotype showed up just a few times. The chain joins TRBV29-1 to TRBJ1-3; TRBD1 might be the D (5 bases). The CDR3 runs to 13 residues. V dropped 6 bases and J dropped 1 base, with 10 bases sitting between them. Germline V gene lookup returns CDR1 SQVTM and CDR2 ANQGSEA. CDR3 coding DNA: TGCAGCGTATCAGGGACTTCTGGAAACACCATATATTTT. Its translation: CSVSGTSGNTIYF.

This clonotype was seen only a few times. The chain has TRBV2 and TRBJ1-5; TRBD1 agrees at 7 bases. The CDR3 covers 14 residues. Germline V lookup: CDR1 SNHLY, CDR2 FYNNEI. The ends lost 5 bases at V and 3 bases at J; junction bases unmatched: 4. The chain's CDR3 is CASSYTGVNQPQHF. The CDR3 DNA follows: TGTGCCAGCAGTTACACAGGGGTCAATCAGCCCCAGCATTTT.

V and J are TRBV12-3 or TRBV12-4 and TRBJ2-7; TRBD1 aligns across 9 bases. The CDR3 sequence is 15 residues long. The ends lost 5 bases at V and 5 bases at J; junction bases unmatched: 10. The CDR3 DNA sequence: TGTGCCAGCAGTCGGGCGACAGGGGGTCTGAACGAGCAGTACTTC. It encodes CASSRATGGLNEQYF.

This clonotype was counted at least ten times. J is TRBJ1-1 and V is TRBV9; D is perhaps TRBD1 (6 bases). The CDR3 spans 16 residues. Germline assignment: CDR1 SGDLS and CDR2 YYNGEE. Trimming left V 0 bases short and J 0 bases short, with 12 bases between. The CDR3 sequence: CASSVGGGGLNTEAFF. In nucleotides, the CDR3 is TGTGCCAGCAGCGTAGGCGGGGGGGGCCTGAACACTGAAGCTTTCTTT.

This clonotype showed up just a few times. This sequence may be a read error, since a much larger clone differs from it by one base. The CDR3 end shows no conserved phenylalanine or tryptophan, and so a read error is likely. The chain carries TRBV7-8 and TRBJ2-7; tentative D call: TRBD2 (5 bases). Looked up from germline, CDR1 is SGHVS and CDR2 is FQNEAQ. This CDR3 region has 14 residues. Between the trimmed V and J ends, which lost 1 base and 2 bases, there was a span of 9 bases. The CDR3 spells CASSLVEGAYEQYL. The DNA of the CDR3 is TGTGCCAGCAGCTTAGTCGAGGGCGCCTACGAGCAGTACCTC.

This clonotype was counted many times. The chain links TRBV29-1 to TRBJ2-5; D not resolved. The V and J ends lost 7 bases and 2 bases respectively, with 23 bases between them. CDR3 length: 16 residues. Germline V gives CDR1 SQVTM, CDR2 ANQGSEA. CDR3: CSAGYRAPHPQETQYF. The DNA for the CDR3 is TGCAGCGCTGGGTACCGGGCCCCACATCCTCAAGAGACCCAGTACTTC.

As regards this clonotype: The junction departs from germline at one end; a sequencing error may be responsible. The chain carries TRBV10-3 and TRBJ2-7; TRBD2 matches at 10 bases. The DNA end favors TRBJ2-1, so the J call may be wrong. Germline-derived CDR1 and CDR2 are ENHRY and SYGVKD. This CDR3 comprises 15 residues. The CDR3 DNA is TGTGCCAGCAGTACGGGGCTAGCGGGGGCCAATGAGCAGTTCTTC. Translating it yields CASSTGLAGANEQFF.

This clonotype was counted many times. The chain has TRBV4-1 and TRBJ2-2, with unresolved D. Germline lookup yields CDR1 MGHRA and CDR2 YSYEKL. This CDR3 region has 16 residues. V gave up 1 base and J gave up 0 bases, with 9 bases separating them. The CDR3 region is CASSQGAKTNTGELFF. CDR3 in DNA: TGCGCCAGCAGCCAAGGGGCGAAAACGAACACCGGGGAGCTGTTTTTT.

This clonotype has ten or more counts. Given a much more abundant clone one base away, this may be a read error. The chain's CDR3 is CASSGDRGDYEQYF. CDR3 bases: TGTGCCAGCAGCGGGGACAGGGGGGACTACGAGCAGTACTTC. The chain is built from TRBV2 and TRBJ2-7, with 11 bases matching TRBD1. The CDR3 covers 14 residues. The germline V gene has CDR1 SNHLY and CDR2 FYNNEI. After removal of 6 bases from V and 3 bases from J, the junction contained 4 bases not matched to a gene.